These 9 T cell receptor beta chains share one sample of origin, sequenced in a study of blood T cell repertoires in COVID-19. Sequencing was performed with immunoSEQ multiplex PCR; in TCRdb, only in-frame clones are kept and a portion is missing. The repertoire holds 200,000 to 250,000 clones, with around 90% as singletons. Input material: PBMCs or T cells enriched from blood (not recorded which). The receptors were gathered from a man younger than 40 who had been exposed to COVID-19.

The J gene is TRBJ1-4, the V gene TRBV5-1; D is uncertain. Trimming left V 3 bases short and J 8 bases short, with 17 bases between. Germline V gene data show CDR1 as SGHRS and CDR2 as YFSETQ. The CDR3 runs to 15 residues. The CDR3 coding sequence is TGCGCCAGCAGCTCGGGAGTCCAGGTCCAAGAAAAACTGTTTTTT. Encoded protein: CASSSGVQVQEKLFF. Together with reference TRBV5-1 and TRBJ1-4, the CDR3 gives the full variable domain: KAGVTQTPRYLIKTRGQQVTLSCSPISGHRSVSWYQQTPGQGLQFLFEYFSETQRNKGNFPGRFSGRQFSNSRSEMNVSTLELGDSALYLCASSSGVQVQEKLFFGSGTQLSVL.

The gene calls are TRBV10-2 and TRBJ1-1; TRBD1 matches 8 bases. V lost 2 bases and J lost 3; bases outside the gene matches: 11. Germline values: CDR1 WSHSY, CDR2 SAAADI. This CDR3 spans 17 amino acids. This CDR3 reads CASSEGTGASWDTEAFF. CDR3 coding DNA: TGCGCCAGCAGTGAGGGGACAGGCGCCTCTTGGGACACTGAAGCTTTCTTT.

The chain's CDR3 is CASSPGGLSTEAFF. CDR3 in DNA: TGTGCCAGCAGCCCGGGCGGGTTATCGACTGAAGCTTTCTTT. J is TRBJ1-1 and V is TRBV7-6; D gene unclear. Germline loops: CDR1 SGHVS, CDR2 FNYEAQ. This CDR3 spans 14 amino acids. V lost 5 bases and J lost 5, with 15 bases in between. Combining the CDR3 with reference TRBV7-6 and TRBJ1-1 gives the whole variable domain GAGVSQSPRYKVTKRGQDVALRCDPISGHVSLYWYRQALGQGPEFLTYFNYEAQQDKSGLPNDRFSAERPEGSISTLTIQRTEQRDSAMYRCASSPGGLSTEAFFGQGTRLTVV.

The chain employs TRBV6-5 and TRBJ2-1; a weak D match, TRBD1 (6 bases). The CDR3 runs to 16 residues. The V gene lost 0 bases and the J gene lost 4 bases, with 13 bases spanning the gap. Germline V gives CDR1 MNHEY, CDR2 SVGAGI. In nucleotides, the CDR3 is TGTGCCAGCAGTTACTCTGAAGGACAGCGGTACAATGAGCAGTTCTTC. Translating gives CASSYSEGQRYNEQFF.

This clone appeared a single time. The chain has TRBV11-2 and TRBJ2-3, with D possibly TRBD2 on 6 matching bases. Trimming removed 2 bases at V and 1 base at J, with 10 bases between. This CDR3 is 15 amino acids long. CDR1 is SGHAT and CDR2 is FQNNGV in the germline V gene. Written as DNA, the CDR3 is TGTGCCAGCAGCTTATACACGGGGGGCACAGATACGCAGTATTTT. It specifies CASSLYTGGTDTQYF.

V and J are TRBV12-3 or TRBV12-4 and TRBJ2-7; no reliable D call. CDR3 length: 13 amino acids. The V and J ends lost 2 bases and 1 base respectively, with 6 bases between them. The CDR3 nucleotides are TGTGCCAGCAGTTTAATCCATTCCTACGAGCAGTACTTC. It encodes CASSLIHSYEQYF.

The CDR3 sequence: CASSGNRDRNTGELFF. CDR3 coding DNA: TGTGCCAGCAGCGGAAACCGGGACAGGAACACCGGGGAGCTGTTTTTT. This chain links TRBV9 with TRBJ2-2; 7 nucleotides match TRBD1. V gave up 3 bases and J gave up 1 base; unmatched junction bases: 6. Germline V gene lookup returns CDR1 SGDLS and CDR2 YYNGEE. The CDR3 is 16 amino acids.

The chain employs TRBV4-1 and TRBJ2-7, with D possibly TRBD2 on 7 matching bases. This CDR3 region has 15 residues. Trimming stripped 1 base from V and 0 bases from J, with 10 bases between. Germline V gene sequence: CDR1 MGHRA, CDR2 YSYEKL. The CDR3: CASSQGGGSSYEQYF. The CDR3 DNA reads TGCGCCAGCAGCCAAGGGGGGGGCAGCTCCTACGAGCAGTACTTC.

The chain combines TRBV11-3 with TRBJ2-1; possibly TRBD1 for D (7 bases). The CDR3 length is 14 residues. Germline V CDR1 and CDR2: SGHNT, YENEEA. V gave up 5 bases and J gave up 9 bases, with 17 bases separating them. The CDR3 region is CASSHDREVVEQFF. The CDR3 bases are TGTGCCAGCAGCCACGACAGGGAGGTGGTTGAGCAGTTCTTC.